A selection of T cell receptor beta chains follows, all from one sample in a study of blood T cell repertoires in COVID-19. Repertoires were generated with immunoSEQ multiplex PCR, while TCRdb's copy carries only in-frame clones and drops some. The sample comprises some 230,000 clones, approximately 90% of which are singletons, and around 2.2% rests with the top ten. The sequencing sample was made of peripheral blood. The receptors were gathered from a man younger than 40 who had recovered from COVID-19. Each CDR3 is given with its conserved first and last residue. D genes are given only for firm matches. A clone size is listed for some rows: how often the clone was seen (once, few, many), or a class if it is expanded.

clone_size,v_call,d_call,j_call,cdr3_aa,cdr3_nt
NA,TRBV10-2,NA,TRBJ2-7,CASSERGRGYEQYF,TGCGCCAGCAGTGAGCGGGGCAGGGGCTACGAGCAGTACTTC
NA,TRBV27,NA,TRBJ1-6,CASYLGTNPTYNSPLHF,TGTGCCAGCTACCTCGGGACAAACCCCACTTATAATTCACCCCTCCACTTT
NA,TRBV6-1,NA,TRBJ1-2,CASSEEPDKALGYGYTF,TGTGCCAGCAGTGAAGAGCCGGACAAAGCATTGGGGTATGGCTACACCTTC
once,TRBV7-9,TRBD1,TRBJ1-2,CASSSWDRGDGYTF,TGTGCCAGCAGCTCATGGGACAGAGGAGATGGCTACACCTTC
NA,TRBV25-1,NA,TRBJ2-7,CASSGYYSPYEQYF,TGTGCCAGCAGTGGATACTACTCTCCCTACGAGCAGTACTTC
NA,TRBV19,NA,TRBJ1-5,CASSIGINQPQHF,TGTGCCAGTAGTATTGGCATCAATCAGCCCCAGCATTTT
NA,TRBV12-3/TRBV12-4,NA,TRBJ1-1,CASSQTGLRAFF,TGTGCCAGCAGTCAAACAGGATTGAGGGCTTTCTTT
once,TRBV18,TRBD1,TRBJ1-6,CASSSSTGVVNSPLHF,TGTGCCAGCTCATCATCGACAGGGGTTGTTAATTCACCCCTCCACTTT
NA,TRBV2,TRBD1,TRBJ2-7,CASSSDRGLFYEQYF,TGTGCCAGCAGCTCAGACAGGGGCCTATTCTACGAGCAGTACTTC
few,TRBV14,NA,TRBJ2-2,CASSRAATGELFF,TGTGCCAGCAGCCGAGCGGCCACCGGGGAGCTGTTTTTT
NA,TRBV15,NA,TRBJ2-7,CATSRESAGASYEQYF,TGTGCCACCAGCAGAGAGTCGGCAGGCGCTTCCTACGAGCAGTACTTC
NA,TRBV29-1,TRBD1,TRBJ1-1,CSGGQVRTEAFF,TGCAGCGGTGGACAGGTGAGGACTGAAGCTTTCTTT
NA,TRBV5-1,NA,TRBJ1-2,CASSLDPGLNYGYTF,TGCGCCAGCAGCTTGGACCCAGGCTTAAACTATGGCTACACCTTC
NA,TRBV7-2,TRBD2,TRBJ2-5,CASSPRTSGGQETQYF,TGTGCCAGCAGCCCCCGGACTAGCGGGGGGCAAGAGACCCAGTACTTC
few,TRBV19,NA,TRBJ2-3,CAVADYTDTQYF,TGTGCCGTCGCAGACTATACAGATACGCAGTATTTT
NA,TRBV7-6,NA,TRBJ1-1,CASSLAAMNTEAFF,TGTGCCAGCAGCTTAGCAGCGATGAACACTGAAGCTTTCTTT
NA,TRBV7-9,NA,TRBJ1-5,CASSFDGSQPQHF,TGTGCCAGCAGCTTCGACGGGAGTCAGCCCCAGCATTTT
NA,TRBV5-1,NA,TRBJ1-3,CASSWTPPRSGNTIYF,TGCGCCAGCAGCTGGACACCACCGAGATCTGGAAACACCATATATTTT